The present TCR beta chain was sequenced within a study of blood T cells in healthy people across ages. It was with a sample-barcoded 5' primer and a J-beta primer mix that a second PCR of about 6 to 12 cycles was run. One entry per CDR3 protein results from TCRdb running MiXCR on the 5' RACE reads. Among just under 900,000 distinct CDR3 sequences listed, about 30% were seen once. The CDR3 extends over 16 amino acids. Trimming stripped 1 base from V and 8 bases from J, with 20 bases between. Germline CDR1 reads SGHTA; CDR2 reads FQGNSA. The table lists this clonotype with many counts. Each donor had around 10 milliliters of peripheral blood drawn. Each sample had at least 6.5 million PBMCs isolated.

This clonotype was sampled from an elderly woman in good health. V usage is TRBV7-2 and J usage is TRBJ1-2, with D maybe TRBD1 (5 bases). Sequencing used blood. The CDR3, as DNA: TGTGCCAGCAGCTTAGTCGCCGTCGATGGGGGTGGCGGCTACACCTTC. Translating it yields CASSLVAVDGGGGYTF.